This entry is about one T cell receptor beta chain. Its antigen is still unknown. This specimen comes from a study of T cell responses to AZD1222 COVID-19 vaccine. General study findings and limits: Donors were chiefly white British, with a greater number of females, and clonal diversity was perhaps underestimated. Within unmutated variant regions lay the reported targets of nearly half of spike-specific TCRs. Increases in Spike-specific TCR breadth and depth were seen after two AZD1222 doses.

The CDR3 totals 14 residues. Germline CDR1 SGHNT, CDR2 YYREEE (reference sequence). The germline V and J ends were trimmed by 3 bases and 3 bases, with 10 bases remaining between them. Repertoires were generated with immunoSEQ multiplex PCR, while TCRdb's copy carries only in-frame clones and drops some. Of 100,000 to 150,000 clones listed, approximately 85% are singletons. Sample: peripheral blood, taken 28 days after the second AZD1222 dose. This chain joins TRBV5-4 and TRBJ1-5, with TRBD1 as a possible D gene (5 bases). This receptor was taken from an adult who received the AZD1222 COVID-19 vaccine. Here the CDR3 reads CASSSEGNNQPQHF. The CDR3 region has the DNA TGTGCCAGCAGCTCCGAGGGGAACAATCAGCCCCAGCATTTT. The whole variable domain, remainder taken from reference TRBV5-4 and TRBJ1-5, is ETGVTQSPTHLIKTRGQQVTLRCSSQSGHNTVSWYQQALGQGPQFIFQYYREEENGRGNFPPRFSGLQFPNYSSELNVNALELDDSALYLCASSSEGNNQPQHFGDGTRLSIL.